This TCR beta chain was sequenced during a study of CXCR3-negative and CXCR3-positive naive CD8 T cells. Whole-study results and caveats: Hydrophobicity of TRB CDR3s was greater in CXCR3-positive naive cells than in CXCR3-negative naive cells. Cryopreservation partially lowered CXCR3 expression, so most assays used fresh PBMCs.

The CDR3 sequence is 14 residues long. The germline V gene has CDR1 SGHNT and CDR2 YYREEE (reference sequence). The study made its TRB cDNA libraries by 5' RACE, adding UMI labels. No DNA is given; TCRdb re-called the 5' RACE reads and lists each CDR3 protein once. The sample's table shows about 94,000 distinct CDR3 sequences. Comment on this clonotype: Antigen specificity is unknown.

The TCR originated in a human donor in good health. Some clones in this sample may be carry-over from other donors' samples. This sequence joins TRBV5-4 and TRBJ2-7; TCRdb picks TRBD1, but there is no DNA to check that call. The specimen sequenced was naive CXCR3+ CD8+ T cells from blood. The subset is: CD45RO-CCR7+CD27+CD95- naive CD8+ T cells expressing CXCR3 (TNR3+). This CDR3 is CASSPGDRFYEQYF.